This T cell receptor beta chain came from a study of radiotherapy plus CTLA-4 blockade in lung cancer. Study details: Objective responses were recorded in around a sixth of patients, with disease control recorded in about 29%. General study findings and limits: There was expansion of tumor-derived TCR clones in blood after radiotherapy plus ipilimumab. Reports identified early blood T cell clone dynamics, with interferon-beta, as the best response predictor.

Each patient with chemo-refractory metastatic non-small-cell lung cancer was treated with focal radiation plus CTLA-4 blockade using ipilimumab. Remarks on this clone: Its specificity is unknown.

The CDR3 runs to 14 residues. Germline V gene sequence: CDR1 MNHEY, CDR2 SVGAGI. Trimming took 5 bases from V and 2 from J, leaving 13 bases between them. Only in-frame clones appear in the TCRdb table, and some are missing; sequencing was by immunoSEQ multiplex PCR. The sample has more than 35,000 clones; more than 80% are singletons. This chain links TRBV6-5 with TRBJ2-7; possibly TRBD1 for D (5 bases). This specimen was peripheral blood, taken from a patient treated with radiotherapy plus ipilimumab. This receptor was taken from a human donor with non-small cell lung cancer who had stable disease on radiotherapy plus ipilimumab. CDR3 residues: CASSRGGGAYEQYF. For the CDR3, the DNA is TGTGCCAGCAGTAGGGGCGGTGGGGCCTACGAGCAGTACTTC.